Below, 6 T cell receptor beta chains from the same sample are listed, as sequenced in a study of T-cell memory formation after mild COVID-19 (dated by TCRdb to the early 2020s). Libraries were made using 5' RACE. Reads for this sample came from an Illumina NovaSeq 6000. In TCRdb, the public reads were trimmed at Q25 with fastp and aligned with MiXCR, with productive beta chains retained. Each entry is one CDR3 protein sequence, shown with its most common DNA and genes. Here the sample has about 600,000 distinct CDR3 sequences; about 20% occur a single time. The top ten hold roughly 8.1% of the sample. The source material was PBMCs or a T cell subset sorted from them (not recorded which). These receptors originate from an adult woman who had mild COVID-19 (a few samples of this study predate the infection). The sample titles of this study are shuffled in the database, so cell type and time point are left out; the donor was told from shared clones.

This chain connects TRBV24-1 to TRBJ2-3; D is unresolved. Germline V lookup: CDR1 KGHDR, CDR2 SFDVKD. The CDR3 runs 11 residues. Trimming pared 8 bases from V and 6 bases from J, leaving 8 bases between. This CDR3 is CATTTGDTQYF. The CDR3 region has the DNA TGTGCCACCACCACCGGGGATACGCAGTATTTT.

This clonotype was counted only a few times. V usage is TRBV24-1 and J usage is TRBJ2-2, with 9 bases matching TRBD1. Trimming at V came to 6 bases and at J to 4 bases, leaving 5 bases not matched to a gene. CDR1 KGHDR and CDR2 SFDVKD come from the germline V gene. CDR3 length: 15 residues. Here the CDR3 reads CATSLGQGSTGELFF. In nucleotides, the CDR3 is TGTGCCACCAGTTTGGGACAGGGAAGCACCGGGGAGCTGTTTTTT.

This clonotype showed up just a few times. The DNA of the CDR3 is TGTGCCAGTAGTATAGGTGGCTCCTACAATGAGCAGTTCTTC. This encodes CASSIGGSYNEQFF. This chain connects TRBV19 to TRBJ2-1; D remains ambiguous. Germline V gene data show CDR1 as LNHDA and CDR2 as SQIVND (reference sequence). This CDR3 is 14 amino acids long. Trimming shortened V by 1 base and J by 0 bases, and 4 bases separated the two germline ends.

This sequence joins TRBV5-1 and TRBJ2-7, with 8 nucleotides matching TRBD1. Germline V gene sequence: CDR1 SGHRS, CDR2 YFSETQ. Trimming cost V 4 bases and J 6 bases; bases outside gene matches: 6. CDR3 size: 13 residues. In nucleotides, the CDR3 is TGCGCCAGCAGCGTAGACAGGGGTGGCGAGCAGTACTTC. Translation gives CASSVDRGGEQYF.

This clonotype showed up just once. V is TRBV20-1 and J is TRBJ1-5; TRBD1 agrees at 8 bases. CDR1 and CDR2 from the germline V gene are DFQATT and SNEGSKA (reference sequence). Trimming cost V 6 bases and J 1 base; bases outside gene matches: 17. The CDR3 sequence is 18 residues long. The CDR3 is CSASGQGKGSGSNQPQHF. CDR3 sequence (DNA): TGCAGTGCGAGCGGACAGGGAAAAGGGTCAGGCAGCAATCAGCCCCAGCATTTT.

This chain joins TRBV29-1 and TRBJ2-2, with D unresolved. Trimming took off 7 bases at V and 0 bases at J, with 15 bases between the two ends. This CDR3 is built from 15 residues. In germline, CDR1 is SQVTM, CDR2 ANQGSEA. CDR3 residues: CSAAVTAPNTGELFF. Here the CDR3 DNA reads TGCAGCGCGGCCGTTACAGCTCCGAACACCGGGGAGCTGTTTTTT.